The next 7 T cell receptor beta chains were all read from a single sample in a study of T cell changes during pregnancy in multiple sclerosis. Sequenced by immunoSEQ multiplex PCR; TCRdb stores in-frame clones only, minus some. The table has just over 65,000 clones, roughly 89% seen once; the top ten hold 0.7% to 0.95%. The sequenced sample was peripheral blood, obtained in the second trimester of pregnancy. These receptors all come from a female donor with multiple sclerosis, enrolled in a pregnancy study.

V is TRBV6-6 and J is TRBJ1-4; tentatively, D is TRBD1 (5 bases). The CDR3 is 15 amino acids. Trimming left V 6 bases short and J 0 bases short, with 11 bases between. Per germline, CDR1 MNHNY and CDR2 SVGAGI (reference sequence). The CDR3 here is CASRGHLATNEKLFF. CDR3 in DNA: TGTGCCAGCAGAGGACACCTTGCAACTAATGAAAAACTGTTTTTT.

This chain links TRBV10-3 with TRBJ2-7; 8 bases are shared with TRBD1. Trimming at V came to 2 bases and at J to 3 bases, leaving 12 bases not matched to a gene. Germline CDR1 reads ENHRY; CDR2 reads SYGVKD. The CDR3 covers 17 residues. CDR3 sequence reads: CAISERVTGDLDYEQYF. CDR3 bases: TGTGCCATCAGTGAGAGGGTGACAGGGGACCTGGACTACGAGCAGTACTTC.

The V call is TRBV5-6, the J call TRBJ2-2, with unresolved D. Germline values: CDR1 SGHDT, CDR2 YYEEEE. With 4 bases removed from V and 0 bases from J, the gap between germline ends came to 4 bases. The CDR3 is 13 residues long. The CDR3: CASSPANTGELFF. CDR3 DNA sequence: TGTGCCAGCAGCCCCGCGAACACCGGGGAGCTGTTTTTT.

The genes are TRBV27 and TRBJ2-3; 11 bases are a match to TRBD2. This CDR3 comprises 16 residues. Germline V gene data show CDR1 as MNHEY and CDR2 as SMNVEV (reference sequence). Trimming took 5 bases from V and 1 from J; bases not matched to a gene: 5. CDR3 residues: CASSATSGARTDTQYF. The CDR3 bases are TGTGCCAGCAGTGCGACTAGCGGGGCACGCACAGATACGCAGTATTTT.

The V gene is TRBV9, the J gene TRBJ2-3, with D possibly TRBD1 on 6 matching bases. This CDR3 contains 15 residues. V was clipped by 2 bases and J by 2 bases, with 12 bases between them. CDR1 is SGDLS, CDR2 YYNGEE, per germline. The CDR3: CASSVGQLNTDTQYF. The CDR3 coding sequence is TGTGCCAGCAGCGTCGGACAGCTAAACACAGATACGCAGTATTTT.

The chain combines TRBV7-3 with TRBJ1-5; D ambiguous. There are 14 residues in the CDR3. The V end lost 2 bases, the J end lost 7 bases, and 12 bases lay between the germline ends. CDR1 and CDR2 (germline): SGHTA, FQGTGA. The CDR3 sequence is CASSLFPGLQPQHF. As DNA, the CDR3 is TGTGCCAGCAGCTTATTCCCGGGTTTACAGCCCCAGCATTTT.

V is TRBV18 and J is TRBJ1-1; D is undetermined. Trimming removed 6 bases from V and 3 bases from J, with 8 bases in between. CDR1 and CDR2 from the germline V gene are KGHSH and LQKENI. The CDR3 is made up of 12 amino acids. This chain's CDR3 is CASSPRDTEAFF. CDR3 DNA: TGTGCCAGCTCCCCCCGGGACACTGAAGCTTTCTTT. Full variable domain (rest looked up from reference TRBV18 and TRBJ1-1): NAGVMQNPRHLVRRRGQEARLRCSPMKGHSHVYWYRQLPEEGLKFMVYLQKENIIDESGMPKERFSAEFPKEGPSILRIQQVVRGDSAAYFCASSPRDTEAFFGQGTRLTVV.